One sample yielded the 21 T cell receptor beta chains listed below, sequenced in a study of CD8+CD57+ T cells in acquired aplastic anemia. Using genomic DNA as the template, TCR beta VDJ and CDR3 profiling was carried out. TCRdb re-analysed the reads in MiXCR, keeping a single row per CDR3 protein. The data contain under 200,000 distinct CDR3 sequences, roughly 48% of them singletons. Sequencing was done on a sample of sorted CD4+, CD8+, or CD8+CD57+ T cells (not recorded which) from PBMCs. Source of these receptors: a human donor in good health.

This clonotype was seen many times. The chain has TRBV5-1 and TRBJ1-5; 8 bases are shared with TRBD1. CDR1 and CDR2 (germline): SGHRS, YFSETQ. This CDR3 region has 15 residues. Germline trimming cut 3 bases from V and 4 bases from J; bases unmatched to any gene: 6. The CDR3 protein is CASSSGTGRNQPQHF. CDR3 bases: TGCGCCAGCAGCTCTGGGACAGGACGAAATCAGCCCCAGCATTTT.

This clonotype has a count of ten or more. J is TRBJ1-2 and V is TRBV2; 10 bases align to TRBD1. The V segment lost 6 bases and the J segment 4 bases; nucleotides outside the gene matches: 11. CDR1 SNHLY and CDR2 FYNNEI come from the germline V gene. There are 16 residues in the CDR3. The CDR3 nucleotides are TGTGCCAGCAGCCGAGCCCGGACAGGGGGATTCTATGGCTACACCTTC. The encoded protein is CASSRARTGGFYGYTF.

The chain combines TRBV19 with TRBJ1-6; 8 nucleotides match TRBD1. Germline-derived CDR1 and CDR2 are LNHDA and SQIVND (reference sequence). This CDR3 has 15 amino acids. V was pared by 4 bases and J by 7 bases, with 6 bases of the junction left unmatched. Here the CDR3 DNA reads TGTGCCAGTAGTACCGGACAGGGAATAAATTCACCCCTCCACTTT. The encoded protein is CASSTGQGINSPLHF.

The V call is TRBV9, the J call TRBJ1-2; D unresolved. V was trimmed by 0 bases and J by 6 bases, leaving 9 bases between them. Germline-derived CDR1 and CDR2 are SGDLS and YYNGEE. The CDR3 is made up of 13 amino acids. This CDR3 is CASSVGLSNGYTF. The CDR3 coding sequence is TGTGCCAGCAGCGTAGGGTTATCGAATGGCTACACCTTC. Looking up the rest from reference TRBV9 and TRBJ1-2 gives the full variable domain: DSGVTQTPKHLITATGQRVTLRCSPRSGDLSVYWYQQSLDQGLQFLIQYYNGEERAKGNILERFSAQQFPDLHSELNLSSLELGDSALYFCASSVGLSNGYTFGSGTRLTVV.

This clonotype was recorded at least ten times. The chain joins TRBV5-1 to TRBJ2-2, with D possibly matching TRBD1 (6 bases). CDR1 is SGHRS, CDR2 YFSETQ, per germline. Deletions cut 7 bases from V and 6 bases from J, with 16 bases between. This CDR3 region has 14 residues. The CDR3 here is CASATGTLPGELFF. In nucleotides, the CDR3 is TGCGCCAGCGCAACAGGGACCTTACCCGGGGAGCTGTTTTTT. The entire variable domain, with the rest obtained from reference TRBV5-1 and TRBJ2-2, is as follows: KAGVTQTPRYLIKTRGQQVTLSCSPISGHRSVSWYQQTPGQGLQFLFEYFSETQRNKGNFPGRFSGRQFSNSRSEMNVSTLELGDSALYLCASATGTLPGELFFGEGSRLTVL.

A few counts support this clonotype. The CDR3 loop reads CASSLGRYEQFF. In DNA form, the CDR3 reads TGTGCCAGCAGCTTAGGGCGTTATGAGCAGTTCTTC. The V and J genes are TRBV7-8 and TRBJ2-1, with D uncertain. This CDR3 is built from 12 residues. V lost 1 base, J lost 8 bases, and 6 bases lay in between. Germline V lookup: CDR1 SGHVS, CDR2 FQNEAQ.

The V and J genes are TRBV7-2 and TRBJ2-7; D call uncertain. Germline values: CDR1 SGHTA, CDR2 FQGNSA. Trimming stripped 6 bases from V and 6 bases from J, with 18 bases between. The CDR3 is 14 amino acids. The CDR3 DNA is TGTGCCAGCAGTTTAAGCTCAACCCTCTGCGAGCAGTACTTC. This codes for CASSLSSTLCEQYF.

This clonotype has a count of ten or more. The J gene is TRBJ2-3, the V gene TRBV20-1; TRBD2 agrees at 9 bases. Germline V gene data show CDR1 as DFQATT and CDR2 as SNEGSKA (reference sequence). The CDR3 contains 15 residues. V trimming: 3 bases; J trimming: 4 bases; junction bases outside the gene matches: 8. The CDR3 region is CSASRQAGGADTQYF. In nucleotides, the CDR3 is TGCAGTGCTAGCCGGCAAGCGGGGGGCGCAGATACGCAGTATTTT.

This clonotype was seen many times. V gene TRBV7-2 combines with J gene TRBJ1-5, with D possibly matching TRBD1 (6 bases). Trimming pared 3 bases from V and 7 bases from J, leaving 16 bases between. The CDR3 has 15 amino acids. Germline lookup yields CDR1 SGHTA and CDR2 FQGNSA. In DNA form, the CDR3 reads TGTGCCAGCAGCTTTGATGGACAGAGGTACCAGCCCCAGCATTTT. Its protein is CASSFDGQRYQPQHF.

Ten or more counts support this clonotype. The rearrangement joins TRBV6-5 to TRBJ2-3; no clear D. V was shortened by 2 bases and J by 3 bases, with 9 bases between the two germline ends. CDR1 is MNHEY and CDR2 is SVGAGI in the germline V gene. The CDR3 runs to 14 residues. The CDR3 nucleotides read TGTGCCAGCAGTTACAGGTCGGTTACAGATACGCAGTATTTT. It yields the protein CASSYRSVTDTQYF.

The chain's CDR3 is CSVPRDLNWETQYF. The CDR3 DNA reads as TGCAGTGTTCCCCGGGACCTAAACTGGGAGACCCAGTACTTC. The V call is TRBV20-1, the J call TRBJ2-5; D might be TRBD1 or TRBD2, each matching 5 bases. Germline V gives CDR1 DFQATT, CDR2 SNEGSKA (reference sequence). The V and J ends lost 7 bases and 5 bases respectively, with 20 bases between them. There are 14 residues in the CDR3.

This clonotype was counted a few times. The chain joins TRBV20-1 to TRBJ2-1; 11 bases match TRBD2. The J segment lost 7 bases and the V segment lost 4 bases, leaving 9 bases of the junction unmatched. Germline V gene lookup returns CDR1 DFQATT and CDR2 SNEGSKA (reference sequence). This CDR3 comprises 15 residues. The CDR3, as DNA: TGCAGTGCTATCCTAGCGGGAGGACGGGGAAATGAGCAGTTCTTC. It is translated as CSAILAGGRGNEQFF.

This clonotype was recorded only once. The gene calls are TRBV6-2 or TRBV6-3 and TRBJ1-2, with D perhaps matching TRBD1 (6 bases). Germline loops: CDR1 MNHEY, CDR2 SVGEGT. The CDR3 sequence is 15 residues long. Trimming cost V 0 bases and J 2 bases, with 10 bases left between them. As DNA, the CDR3 is TGTGCCAGCAGTTACTCCGCGGACAGAAACTATGGCTACACCTTC. The encoded protein is CASSYSADRNYGYTF.

The V gene is TRBV2, the J gene TRBJ1-6; possible D gene TRBD1, 6 bases. The CDR3 is made up of 13 amino acids. Trimming took off 9 bases at V and 7 bases at J, with 13 bases between the two ends. The germline V gene has CDR1 SNHLY and CDR2 FYNNEI. CDR3 DNA: TGTGCCAGTCAAGGGAGGGGGAATTCACCCCTCCACTTT. Translated, it gives CASQGRGNSPLHF.

This clonotype was picked up many times. The chain has TRBV11-2 and TRBJ2-5; D is ambiguous. From germline, CDR1 is SGHAT and CDR2 FQNNGV. This CDR3 contains 13 residues. Between the trimmed V and J ends, which lost 3 bases and 0 bases, there was a span of 5 bases. DNA of the CDR3: TGTGCCAGCAGCTTCGGACACCAAGAGACCCAGTACTTC. It encodes CASSFGHQETQYF.

V is TRBV2 and J is TRBJ2-7, with 11 bases that match TRBD1. Trimming removed 6 bases from V and 6 bases from J; junction bases left unmatched: 7. The CDR3 length is 14 residues. Germline CDR1 and CDR2: SNHLY and FYNNEI. The CDR3: CASRRGQGDGEQYF. The CDR3 DNA reads as TGTGCCAGCAGGAGGGGACAGGGGGATGGCGAGCAGTACTTC.

The V call is TRBV24-1, the J call TRBJ2-1; possible D gene TRBD1, 6 bases. Germline V lookup: CDR1 KGHDR, CDR2 SFDVKD. CDR3 length: 13 residues. The V end lost 4 bases, the J end lost 13 bases, and 16 bases lay between the germline ends. CDR3: CATSDRTGTAQFF. The CDR3 DNA is TGTGCCACCAGTGACCGAACAGGGACCGCTCAGTTCTTC.

This clonotype came up once. Lacking the conserved final phenylalanine or tryptophan, this CDR3 likely reflects a read error. The chain is built from TRBV19 and TRBJ1-1, with no clear D. The germline gives CDR1 LNHDA, CDR2 SQIVND (reference sequence). The CDR3 is 11 amino acids. Between the trimmed V and J ends, which lost 7 bases and 5 bases, there was a span of 8 bases. The CDR3 nucleotides read TGTGCCAGTAAAGCGCGGACTGAAGCTTTCCTT. This codes for CASKARTEAFL.

This clonotype came up many times. V usage is TRBV5-1 and J usage is TRBJ1-2; no reliable D call. The germline CDR1 and CDR2 sequences are SGHRS and YFSETQ. The germline V and J ends were trimmed by 5 bases and 0 bases, with 5 bases remaining between them. This CDR3 spans 12 amino acids. CDR3 in amino acids: CASRGTNYGYTF. In DNA, the CDR3 is TGCGCCAGCAGGGGAACTAACTATGGCTACACCTTC.

The chain joins TRBV5-5 to TRBJ1-2; no clear D. This CDR3 is 14 amino acids long. Germline V gives CDR1 SGHKS, CDR2 YYEKEE (reference sequence). V was clipped by 1 base and J by 2 bases, with 9 bases between them. The CDR3 DNA reads as TGTGCCAGCAGCTTGACGACAAAGAACTATGGCTACACCTTC. Translating it yields CASSLTTKNYGYTF.

The CDR3 DNA sequence: TGTGCCTATTGGGGGGGTAGCACAGATACGCAGTATTTT. It is translated as CAYWGGSTDTQYF. The chain is built from TRBV10-3 and TRBJ2-3; 7 bases map to TRBD2. This CDR3 contains 13 residues. The germline V gene has CDR1 ENHRY and CDR2 SYGVKD. With 11 bases clipped from V and 0 bases from J, the junction kept 5 bases outside the gene matches.